This TCR beta chain was observed in a study of cytomegalovirus exposure and HLA in healthy donors. Study information: Genotyping of 400 or so donors showed that 80% to 90% belonged to the Caucasian-associated ancestry cluster.

Amplification used 60 Vbeta primers and 13 Jbeta primers. Method: immunoSEQ multiplex PCR; TCRdb's copy keeps in-frame clones and lacks some. The top ten hold about 2% of the sample, which has roughly 190,000 clones, approximately 80% seen once. With respect to this clone: Its target is unknown.

The study's findings and limits: The study flagged some 170 TCR beta chains as cytomegalovirus-associated. It emerged from a later analysis that several of the most significant clusters appeared to be linked to common viral pathogens.

The CDR3 runs to 15 residues. The V gene end was trimmed by 8 bases and the J gene end by 5 bases; junction bases not matched to a gene: 12. The germline gives CDR1 SGHVS, CDR2 FQNEAQ. This TCR derives from a woman between 50 and 59 years old in good health and CMV-seronegative. Sequenced sample: PBMCs. The chain employs TRBV7-8 and TRBJ1-5; 7 positions agree with TRBD1. The CDR3 is CASSPGQQLYQPQHF. CDR3 DNA sequence: TGTGCCAGCTCTCCGGGACAGCAACTTTATCAGCCCCAGCATTTT.